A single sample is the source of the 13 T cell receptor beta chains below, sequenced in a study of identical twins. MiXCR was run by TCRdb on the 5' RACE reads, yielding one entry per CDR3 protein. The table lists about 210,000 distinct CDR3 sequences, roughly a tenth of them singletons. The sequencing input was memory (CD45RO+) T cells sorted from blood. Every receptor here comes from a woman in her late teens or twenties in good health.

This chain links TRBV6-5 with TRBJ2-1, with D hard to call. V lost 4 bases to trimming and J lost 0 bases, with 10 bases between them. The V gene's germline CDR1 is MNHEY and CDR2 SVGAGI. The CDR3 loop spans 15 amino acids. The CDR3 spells CASSSRELSYNEQFF. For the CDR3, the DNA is TGTGCCAGCAGTTCACGCGAACTCTCCTACAATGAGCAGTTCTTC.

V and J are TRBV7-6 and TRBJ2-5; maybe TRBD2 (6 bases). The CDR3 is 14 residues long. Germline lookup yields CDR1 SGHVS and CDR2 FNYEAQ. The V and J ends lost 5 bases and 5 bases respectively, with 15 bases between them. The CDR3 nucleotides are TGTGCCAGCAGCCGGGACTCCGCGGGGGAGACCCAGTACTTC. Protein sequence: CASSRDSAGETQYF. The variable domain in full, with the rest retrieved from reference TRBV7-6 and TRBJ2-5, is GAGVSQSPRYKVTKRGQDVALRCDPISGHVSLYWYRQALGQGPEFLTYFNYEAQQDKSGLPNDRFSAERPEGSISTLTIQRTEQRDSAMYRCASSRDSAGETQYFGPGTRLLVL.

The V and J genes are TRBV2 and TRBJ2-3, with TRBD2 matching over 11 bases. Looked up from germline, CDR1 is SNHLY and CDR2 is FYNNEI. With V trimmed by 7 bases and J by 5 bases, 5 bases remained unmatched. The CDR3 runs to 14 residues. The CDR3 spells CASKGGTSGDTQYF. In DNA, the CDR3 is TGTGCCAGCAAAGGGGGGACTAGCGGAGATACGCAGTATTTT.

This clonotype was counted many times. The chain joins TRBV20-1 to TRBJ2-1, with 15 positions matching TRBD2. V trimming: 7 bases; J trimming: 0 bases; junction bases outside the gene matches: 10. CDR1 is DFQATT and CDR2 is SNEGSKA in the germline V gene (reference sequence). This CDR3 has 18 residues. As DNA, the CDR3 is TGCAGTGGGGTGGGGACTAGCGGGAGGACCCGCTCCTACAATGAGCAGTTCTTC. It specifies CSGVGTSGRTRSYNEQFF.

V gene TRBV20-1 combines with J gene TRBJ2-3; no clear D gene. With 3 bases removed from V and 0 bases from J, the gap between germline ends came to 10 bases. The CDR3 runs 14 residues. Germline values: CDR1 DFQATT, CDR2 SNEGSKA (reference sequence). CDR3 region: CSASGLTSTDTQYF. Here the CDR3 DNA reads TGCAGTGCTAGCGGGCTTACTAGCACAGATACGCAGTATTTT.

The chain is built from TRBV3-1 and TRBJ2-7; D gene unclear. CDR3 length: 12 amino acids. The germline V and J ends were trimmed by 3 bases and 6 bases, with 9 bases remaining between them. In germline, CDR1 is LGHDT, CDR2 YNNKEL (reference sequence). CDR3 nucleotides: TGTGCCAGCAGCCACCGGAATCTCGAGCAGTACTTC. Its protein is CASSHRNLEQYF.

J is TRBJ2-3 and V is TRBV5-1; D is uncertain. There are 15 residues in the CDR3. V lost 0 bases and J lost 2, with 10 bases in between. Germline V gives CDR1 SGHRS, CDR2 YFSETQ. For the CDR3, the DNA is TGCGCCAGCAGCTTGGTACGGATGTACACAGATACGCAGTATTTT. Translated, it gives CASSLVRMYTDTQYF.

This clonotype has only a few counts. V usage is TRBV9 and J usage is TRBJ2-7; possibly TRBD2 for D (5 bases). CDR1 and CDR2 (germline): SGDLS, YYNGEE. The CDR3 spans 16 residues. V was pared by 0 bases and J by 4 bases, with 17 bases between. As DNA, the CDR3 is TGTGCCAGCAGCGTAGCACCAGACCTATCGGGATACGAGCAGTACTTC. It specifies CASSVAPDLSGYEQYF.

CDR3 DNA: TGTGCCAGCACATCCTTCCGTTGGGGGACAGGGGAAGGAATACAGACCCAGTACTTC. It is translated as CASTSFRWGTGEGIQTQYF. This chain uses TRBV12-3 or TRBV12-4 with TRBJ2-5, with 10 bases lining up with TRBD1. CDR3 length: 19 amino acids. V lost 7 bases, J lost 6 bases, and 23 bases stayed unmatched.

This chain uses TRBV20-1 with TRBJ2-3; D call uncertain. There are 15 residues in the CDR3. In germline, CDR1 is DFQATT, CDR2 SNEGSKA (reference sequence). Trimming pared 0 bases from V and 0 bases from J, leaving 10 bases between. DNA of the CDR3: TGCAGTGCTAGAGATTGGACGGCTAGCACAGATACGCAGTATTTT. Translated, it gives CSARDWTASTDTQYF.

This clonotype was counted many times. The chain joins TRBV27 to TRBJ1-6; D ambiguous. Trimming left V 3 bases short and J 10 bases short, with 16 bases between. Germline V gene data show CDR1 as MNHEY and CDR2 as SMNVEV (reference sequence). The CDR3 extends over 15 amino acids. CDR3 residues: CASSFGVVTGSPLHF. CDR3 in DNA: TGTGCCAGCAGTTTTGGGGTTGTAACGGGCTCACCCCTCCACTTT.

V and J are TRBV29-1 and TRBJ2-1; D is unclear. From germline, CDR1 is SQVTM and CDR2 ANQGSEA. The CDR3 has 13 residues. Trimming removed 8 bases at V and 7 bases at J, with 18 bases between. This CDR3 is CSFGWLEGNEQFF. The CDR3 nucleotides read TGCAGCTTTGGGTGGCTGGAAGGGAATGAGCAGTTCTTC.

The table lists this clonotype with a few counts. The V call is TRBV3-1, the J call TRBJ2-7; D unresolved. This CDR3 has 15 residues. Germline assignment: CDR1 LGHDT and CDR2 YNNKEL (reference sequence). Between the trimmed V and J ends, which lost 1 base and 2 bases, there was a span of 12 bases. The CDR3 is CASSQGGGYAYEQYF. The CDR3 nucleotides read TGTGCCAGCAGCCAAGGTGGCGGATATGCCTACGAGCAGTACTTC.